A selection of T cell receptor beta chains follows, all from one sample in a study of shared clonotypes between healthy human individuals. Libraries were prepared by immunoSEQ multiplex PCR; TCRdb keeps only in-frame clonotypes and omits some of them. Among about 380,000 clones listed, roughly 96% were seen once. Specimen: memory CD8+ T cells sorted from blood. All receptors come from a young man in good health. Each CDR3 is given with its conserved first and last residue. Fields, in order: CDR3 DNA, CDR3 protein, V gene, J gene, clone size, D gene. D genes are given only for firm matches. Size values are once, few and many counts, or a class for expanded clones, and some rows have none.

CDR3 DNA: TGTGCCAGCAGCTTAGTCGGGGTGAACACTGAAGCTTTCTTT
CDR3 protein: CASSLVGVNTEAFF
V gene: TRBV7-9
J gene: TRBJ1-1
clone size: once
D gene: NA

CDR3 DNA: TGTGCCAGCAACGAACCGGGACTTCTGTACGAGCAGTACTTC
CDR3 protein: CASNEPGLLYEQYF
V gene: TRBV7-2
J gene: TRBJ2-7
clone size: NA
D gene: NA

CDR3 DNA: TGTGCCAGCAGCTCAACCTCGACCAATACGCAGTATTTT
CDR3 protein: CASSSTSTNTQYF
V gene: TRBV5-4
J gene: TRBJ2-3
clone size: NA
D gene: NA

CDR3 DNA: TGTGCCAGCAGGGGGAGCTCCTACAATGAGCAGTTCTTC
CDR3 protein: CASRGSSYNEQFF
V gene: TRBV6-5
J gene: TRBJ2-1
clone size: NA
D gene: NA

CDR3 DNA: TGCGCCAGCAGCCAAGCGACGGGGCGCGGGGAGCTGTTTTTT
CDR3 protein: CASSQATGRGELFF
V gene: TRBV4-1
J gene: TRBJ2-2
clone size: NA
D gene: NA

CDR3 DNA: TGTGCCAGCAGGGCGGGACTAGGGATGTACTACGAGCAGTACTTC
CDR3 protein: CASRAGLGMYYEQYF
V gene: TRBV27
J gene: TRBJ2-7
clone size: NA
D gene: TRBD2

CDR3 DNA: TGCAGCGTTGACTGGGGCCAGGGGCATTCCTACGAGCAGTACTTC
CDR3 protein: CSVDWGQGHSYEQYF
V gene: TRBV29-1
J gene: TRBJ2-7
clone size: NA
D gene: NA

CDR3 DNA: TGTGCCAGCTCAGGACAGGGCTCCTACGAGCAGTACTTC
CDR3 protein: CASSGQGSYEQYF
V gene: TRBV18
J gene: TRBJ2-7
clone size: NA
D gene: TRBD1

CDR3 DNA: TGTGCCAGTAGGCCGACAGGGGCGGAGGAGACCCAGTACTTC
CDR3 protein: CASRPTGAEETQYF
V gene: TRBV19
J gene: TRBJ2-5
clone size: NA
D gene: TRBD1

CDR3 DNA: TGTGCCAGTCGCGACAGTGCCTACGAGCAGTACTTC
CDR3 protein: CASRDSAYEQYF
V gene: TRBV25-1
J gene: TRBJ2-7
clone size: NA
D gene: NA

CDR3 DNA: TGTGCCAGTAGTGAGGGTAGGAACACTGAAGCTTTCTTT
CDR3 protein: CASSEGRNTEAFF
V gene: TRBV19
J gene: TRBJ1-1
clone size: NA
D gene: NA

CDR3 DNA: TGTGCTAGTGGTTTGGTACGGGGACAGAGAGCTAACTATGGCTACACCTTC
CDR3 protein: CASGLVRGQRANYGYTF
V gene: TRBV12-5
J gene: TRBJ1-2
clone size: NA
D gene: TRBD1

CDR3 DNA: TGTGCCAGCAGCCGGGACAGGGGAACTTTCCTCTCTGGGGCCAACGTCCTGACTTTC
CDR3 protein: CASSRDRGTFLSGANVLTF
V gene: TRBV7-9
J gene: TRBJ2-6
clone size: NA
D gene: TRBD1

CDR3 DNA: TGTGCCAGCAGCGTAGATAGTACAGGGGGCTGGACTGAAGCTTTCTTT
CDR3 protein: CASSVDSTGGWTEAFF
V gene: TRBV9
J gene: TRBJ1-1
clone size: NA
D gene: TRBD1

CDR3 DNA: TGCGCCAGCAGCACTAGCGGGTTTTACGAGCAGTACTTC
CDR3 protein: CASSTSGFYEQYF
V gene: TRBV5-1
J gene: TRBJ2-7
clone size: NA
D gene: TRBD2